This TCR beta chain was sequenced for a study of cytomegalovirus exposure and HLA in healthy donors. Study summary: Early released data comprised some 85 million unique TCRs from HLA-typed donors. The study placed approximately 81% of its approximately 400 genotyped donors in the Caucasian-associated ancestry cluster.

Regarding the study as a whole: Likely technical artifact: a cluster of highly shared sequence variants. Later analysis suggested most CMV-associated TCR beta chains were HLA-restricted.

PCR used 60 Vbeta primers and 13 Jbeta primers. Produced via immunoSEQ multiplex PCR; TCRdb's table is partial and in-frame only. The repertoire includes about 140,000 clones, 65% to 70% of them detected once, and roughly a tenth sits in the top ten. This CDR3 has 12 residues. Trimming removed 7 bases from V and 5 bases from J; junction bases left unmatched: 4. Germline assignment: CDR1 MNHNS and CDR2 SASEGT. Concerning this clone itself: The antigen remains unidentified.

This receptor was taken from a man in his thirties or forties in good health and CMV-seropositive. The sequencing input was PBMCs. V and J are TRBV6-1 and TRBJ1-1; 7 bases map to TRBD1. The CDR3 coding sequence is TGTGCCAGCAACAGGGGAATAACTGAAGCTTTCTTT. This sequence encodes CASNRGITEAFF.